This is a list of T cell receptor beta chains from one sample in a study of shared clonotypes between healthy human individuals. The repertoire was sequenced with immunoSEQ multiplex PCR; TCRdb's copy has only in-frame clones and lacks some. The sample lists approximately 1.5 million clones; roughly 98% were seen once. Sequencing input: naive CD4+ T cells sorted from blood. Source of these receptors: a young man in good health. The CDR3 runs from the conserved cysteine through the conserved F or W. Fields, in order: J gene, D gene, V gene, clone size, CDR3 DNA, CDR3 protein. A D gene is named only where the DNA matches it firmly. Some rows mark clone size as missing; the rest say once, few, many or name a class of expanded clone.

TRBJ2-2,NA,TRBV5-1,NA,TGCGCCAGCAGCTCACCCTTTAGCAGGAACACCGGGGAGCTGTTTTTT,CASSSPFSRNTGELFF
TRBJ2-1,TRBD2,TRBV27,NA,TGTGCCAGCAGCCGGACTAGCGGGATTAACAATGAGCAGTTCTTC,CASSRTSGINNEQFF
TRBJ2-1,TRBD2,TRBV5-1,NA,TGCGCCAGCAGCCGGGCGACTAGCGGGAGCGGCAACAATGAGCAGTTCTTC,CASSRATSGSGNNEQFF
TRBJ1-2,NA,TRBV6-1,NA,TGTGCCCTAAGAAAGGGGTCATTAGCTAACTATGGCTACACCTTC,CALRKGSLANYGYTF
TRBJ2-3,TRBD2,TRBV18,NA,TGTGCCAGCTCACCCCCGGGACTAGCGGGAGTCACAGATACGCAGTATTTT,CASSPPGLAGVTDTQYF
TRBJ1-2,NA,TRBV9,NA,TGTGCCAGCAGCGTAGAGCCAAACTATGGCTACACCTTC,CASSVEPNYGYTF
TRBJ2-7,TRBD1,TRBV5-1,NA,TGCGCCAGCAGCTTGACGGCAGGGGGATCCTACGAGCAGTACTTC,CASSLTAGGSYEQYF
TRBJ2-7,TRBD1,TRBV11-3,NA,TGTGCCAGCAGCTTACGGGACAGGAGCTCCTACGAGCAGTACTTC,CASSLRDRSSYEQYF
TRBJ2-1,NA,TRBV20-1,NA,TGCAGTGCTGGACTCCAGGGGGAGCAGTTCTTC,CSAGLQGEQFF
TRBJ2-3,NA,TRBV30,NA,TGTGCCTGGAGTGCGTACGACACAGATACGCAGTATTTT,CAWSAYDTDTQYF
TRBJ2-3,NA,TRBV6-4,NA,TGTGCCAGCAGTTCTCAGACCACAGATACGCAGTATTTT,CASSSQTTDTQYF
TRBJ1-1,NA,TRBV19,NA,TGTGCCAGTAGTATTTTGGGCACAGCTGAAGCTTTCTTT,CASSILGTAEAFF
TRBJ2-3,NA,TRBV7-2,NA,TGTGCCAGCAGTACACCCCCCGGGACCCTGGGTCGTGGTACGCAGTATTTT,CASSTPPGTLGRGTQYF
TRBJ2-1,TRBD2,TRBV11-2,NA,TGTGCCAGCAGCCCGCGGGGGAGGGCCGTGAATGAGCAGTTCTTC,CASSPRGRAVNEQFF
TRBJ1-2,NA,TRBV10-2,NA,TGCGCCAGCAGCATAAAGACGGGTAACTATGGCTACACCTTC,CASSIKTGNYGYTF
TRBJ2-1,NA,TRBV4-3,NA,TGCGCCAGCAGCCAAGAAAGGTGGGGAGGAGGTGAGCAGTTCTTC,CASSQERWGGGEQFF
TRBJ2-7,NA,TRBV9,NA,TGTGCCAGCAGCGTAGGATATTTAGCATACGAGCAGTACTTC,CASSVGYLAYEQYF
TRBJ2-7,TRBD2,TRBV6-1,NA,TGTGCCAGCAGTGAACTCCTAGCGGGAGTTGAGCAGTACTTC,CASSELLAGVEQYF
TRBJ2-7,NA,TRBV4-3,NA,TGCGCCAGCAGCCAAGAGACTGCGACCCAGATTAGCTACGAGCAGTACTTC,CASSQETATQISYEQYF
TRBJ2-5,NA,TRBV7-9,NA,TGTGCCAGCAGCATGGCGAATACCCAGTACTTC,CASSMANTQYF
TRBJ2-7,NA,TRBV30,NA,TGTGCCTGTCGACAGGAGCTCTACGAGCAGTACTTC,CACRQELYEQYF
TRBJ2-3,NA,TRBV5-1,NA,TGCGCCAGCAGCAAAAGTTGGCAGGGAGTCCCAGATACGCAGTATTTT,CASSKSWQGVPDTQYF
TRBJ2-1,NA,TRBV7-3,NA,TGTGCCAGCAGCCCCCGCAGGATGAGTGAGCAGTTCTTC,CASSPRRMSEQFF
TRBJ2-5,NA,TRBV10-2,NA,TGCGCCAGCAGCCTCGGGACAAATAAAGAGACCCAGTACTTC,CASSLGTNKETQYF
TRBJ2-3,TRBD2,TRBV27,NA,TGTGCCAGCACTCCGCTAGCGGGAGCTGATACGCAGTATTTT,CASTPLAGADTQYF
TRBJ2-3,TRBD2,TRBV6-1,NA,TGTGCCAGCGTTACTAGCGGGGGACGCACAGATACGCAGTATTTT,CASVTSGGRTDTQYF
TRBJ2-2,NA,TRBV5-1,NA,TGCGCCAGCAGCTTGGTCGACTTACAGCTCACCGGGGAGCTGTTTTTT,CASSLVDLQLTGELFF
TRBJ2-7,TRBD2,TRBV5-1,once,TGCGCCAGCAGCTCGCAAGCTAGCGGGGGCACCTACGAGCAGTACTTC,CASSSQASGGTYEQYF
TRBJ2-5,TRBD1,TRBV9,NA,TGTGCCAGCAGCGCAGGGACAGGGCAAGAGACCCAGTACTTC,CASSAGTGQETQYF
TRBJ1-3,TRBD1,TRBV12-5,once,TGTGCTAGTGGTTTGGAAGACAGGGCCACCATATATTTT,CASGLEDRATIYF
TRBJ2-6,TRBD1,TRBV10-1,NA,TGCGCCAGCAGTGGTGGCCCGGGACAGGTACAGGTCTCTGGGGCCAACGTCCTGACTTTC,CASSGGPGQVQVSGANVLTF
TRBJ1-3,NA,TRBV6-5,few,TGTGCCAGCAACCCGGGTAACGCTGGAAACACCATATATTTT,CASNPGNAGNTIYF
TRBJ2-1,TRBD2,TRBV29-1,NA,TGCAGCGTTGGGGCGGGAGGGTATAATGAGCAGTTCTTC,CSVGAGGYNEQFF
TRBJ2-5,NA,TRBV29-1,NA,TGCAGCGTTGAAGATGGGGGACGGAGGTCCCAGTACTTC,CSVEDGGRRSQYF
TRBJ2-3,NA,TRBV27,NA,TGTGCCAGCAGTTCCCGATTACCAGATACGCAGTATTTT,CASSSRLPDTQYF
TRBJ2-1,TRBD1,TRBV7-6,NA,TGTGCCAGCAGCCCAATCACAGGGGCGTTGTACGTTGAGCAGTTCTTC,CASSPITGALYVEQFF
TRBJ2-7,NA,TRBV5-1,NA,TGCGCCAGCAGCCAGAACCCTCTGGCGGGTTACGAGCAGTACTTC,CASSQNPLAGYEQYF
TRBJ1-3,TRBD1,TRBV13,NA,TGTGCCACAACCGGGACAGGGGCTGGAAACACCATATATTTT,CATTGTGAGNTIYF
TRBJ2-2,NA,TRBV4-3,NA,TGCGCCAGCAGCCAAGACAGGGGGGTCACCGGGGAGCTGTTTTTT,CASSQDRGVTGELFF
TRBJ1-5,TRBD1,TRBV19,NA,TGTGCCAGTAGAAGGACAGGGGGCCCTAATCAGCCCCAGCATTTT,CASRRTGGPNQPQHF
TRBJ1-3,NA,TRBV7-9,NA,TGTGCCAGCAGCTTAGGTCAGCAAAACACCATATATTTT,CASSLGQQNTIYF
TRBJ1-2,TRBD1,TRBV4-1,NA,TGCGCCAGCAGCCAACCGGGACAGGGGGGCGGCTACACCTTC,CASSQPGQGGGYTF
TRBJ2-3,NA,TRBV27,NA,TGTGCCAGCAGTTCCGGCAGCACTCAGGGGACAGATACGCAGTATTTT,CASSSGSTQGTDTQYF
TRBJ1-5,NA,TRBV5-8,NA,TGTGCCAGCAGCCAGTACGCCGGGGGAAATGGCAATCAGCCCCAGCATTTT,CASSQYAGGNGNQPQHF
TRBJ2-6,TRBD2,TRBV5-1,NA,TGCGCCAGCACCCCGGGAGGCGCCCGGGAGGTCCTGACTTTC,CASTPGGAREVLTF
TRBJ2-1,NA,TRBV30,NA,TGTGCCTGGAGTGTAGCTCGCCCCCCCAAATACAATGAGCAGTTCTTC,CAWSVARPPKYNEQFF
TRBJ2-1,NA,TRBV5-1,NA,TGCGCCAGCAGCTTGGAGGGGGGCGGCTACAATGAGCAGTTCTTC,CASSLEGGGYNEQFF
TRBJ2-3,NA,TRBV5-1,NA,TGCGCCAGCAGCTTGCTGGCAGATACGCAGTATTTT,CASSLLADTQYF
TRBJ2-5,NA,TRBV18,NA,TGTGCCAGCTCACGAAGTATGGGGGAGACCCAGTACTTC,CASSRSMGETQYF
TRBJ1-1,TRBD1,TRBV5-8,NA,TGTGCCAGCAGCCGGGACAGATGGAACACTGAAGCTTTCTTT,CASSRDRWNTEAFF
TRBJ1-2,TRBD1,TRBV18,NA,TGTGCCAGCTCACCCTCGACAGGGAACGATGGCTACACCTTC,CASSPSTGNDGYTF
TRBJ1-4,NA,TRBV27,NA,TGTGCCAGCAGACCCGAACCTGCCGGGCAGGCGGCTAACTTCAATGAAAAACTGTTTTTT,CASRPEPAGQAANFNEKLFF
TRBJ1-1,TRBD1,TRBV10-3,NA,TGTGCCGCCAAGGGACAGCCGAACACTGAAGCTTTCTTT,CAAKGQPNTEAFF
TRBJ2-1,NA,TRBV7-9,NA,TGTGCCAGCAGCACAGGAGGGGGATACAATGAGCAGTTCTTC,CASSTGGGYNEQFF
TRBJ1-4,TRBD1,TRBV5-1,NA,TGCGCCAGCAGCGGAACCCGACAGGGTGGTGAAAAACTGTTTTTT,CASSGTRQGGEKLFF